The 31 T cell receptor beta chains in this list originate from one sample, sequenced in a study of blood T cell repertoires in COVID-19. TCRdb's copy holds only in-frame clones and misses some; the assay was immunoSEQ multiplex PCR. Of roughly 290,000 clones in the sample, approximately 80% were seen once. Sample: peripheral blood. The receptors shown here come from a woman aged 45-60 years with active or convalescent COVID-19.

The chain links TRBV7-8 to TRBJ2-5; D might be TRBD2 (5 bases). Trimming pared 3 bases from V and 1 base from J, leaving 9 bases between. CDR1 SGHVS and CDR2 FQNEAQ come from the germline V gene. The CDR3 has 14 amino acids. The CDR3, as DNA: TGTGCCAGCAGCTTCACGGGAAGCCAAGAGACCCAGTACTTC. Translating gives CASSFTGSQETQYF. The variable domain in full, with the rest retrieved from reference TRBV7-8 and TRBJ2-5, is GAGVSQSPRYKVAKRGQDVALRCDPISGHVSLFWYQQALGQGPEFLTYFQNEAQLDKSGLPSDRFFAERPEGSVSTLKIQRTQQEDSAVYLCASSFTGSQETQYFGPGTRLLVL.

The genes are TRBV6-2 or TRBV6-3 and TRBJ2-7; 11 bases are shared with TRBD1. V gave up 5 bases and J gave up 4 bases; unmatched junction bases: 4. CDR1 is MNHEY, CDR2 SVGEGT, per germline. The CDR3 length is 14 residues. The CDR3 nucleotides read TGTGCCAGCAGTATGGACAGGGGGCAGTACGAGCAGTACTTC. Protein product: CASSMDRGQYEQYF.

The CDR3 loop reads CASSEAGRTEAFF. DNA for the CDR3: TGTGCCAGCAGTGAGGCGGGGCGCACTGAAGCTTTCTTT. The chain joins TRBV6-1 to TRBJ1-1, with D perhaps TRBD1 (5 bases). The CDR3 spans 13 residues. Between the trimmed V and J ends, which lost 3 bases and 4 bases, there was a span of 9 bases. In germline, CDR1 is MNHNS, CDR2 SASEGT.

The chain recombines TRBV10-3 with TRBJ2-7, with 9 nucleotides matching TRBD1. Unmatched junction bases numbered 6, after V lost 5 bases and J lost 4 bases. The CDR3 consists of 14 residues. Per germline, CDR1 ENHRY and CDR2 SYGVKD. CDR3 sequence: CAISTGGSGYEQYF. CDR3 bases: TGTGCCATCAGTACAGGGGGCAGCGGTTACGAGCAGTACTTC.

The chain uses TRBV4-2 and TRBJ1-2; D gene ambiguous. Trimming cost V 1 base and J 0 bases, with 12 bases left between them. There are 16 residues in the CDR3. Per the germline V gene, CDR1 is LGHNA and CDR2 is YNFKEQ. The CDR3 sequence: CASSQGELIANYGYTF. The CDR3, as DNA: TGTGCCAGCAGCCAAGGGGAGCTTATAGCTAACTATGGCTACACCTTC.

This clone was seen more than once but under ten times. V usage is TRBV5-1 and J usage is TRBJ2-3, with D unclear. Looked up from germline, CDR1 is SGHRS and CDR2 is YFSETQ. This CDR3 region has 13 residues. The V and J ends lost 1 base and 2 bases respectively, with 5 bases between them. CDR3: CASSLPYTDTQYF. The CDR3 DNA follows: TGCGCCAGCAGCTTGCCCTACACAGATACGCAGTATTTT.

In DNA, the CDR3 is TGTGCCAGCTCACCACCCCGGGGGACAGGCTACGAGCAGTACTTC. It translates to CASSPPRGTGYEQYF. The chain links TRBV18 to TRBJ2-7; 8 positions agree with TRBD1. The CDR3 contains 15 residues. V lost 0 bases to trimming and J lost 3 bases; unmatched junction nucleotides: 4. Per the germline V gene, CDR1 is KGHSH and CDR2 is LQKENI. Supplemented by reference TRBV18 and TRBJ2-7, the full variable domain reads NAGVMQNPRHLVRRRGQEARLRCSPMKGHSHVYWYRQLPEEGLKFMVYLQKENIIDESGMPKERFSAEFPKEGPSILRIQQVVRGDSAAYFCASSPPRGTGYEQYFGPGTRLTVT.

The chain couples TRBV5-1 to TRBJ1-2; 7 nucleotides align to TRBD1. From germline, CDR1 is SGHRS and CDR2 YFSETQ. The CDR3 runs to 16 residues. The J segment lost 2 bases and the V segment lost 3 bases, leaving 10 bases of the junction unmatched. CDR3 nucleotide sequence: TGCGCCAGCAGCTCCACCGCACGACAGGGAAACTATGGCTACACCTTC. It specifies CASSSTARQGNYGYTF.

CDR3 sequence: CSASRAGSWDKNIQYF. In DNA form, the CDR3 reads TGCAGTGCTAGTAGGGCAGGGTCGTGGGACAAAAACATTCAGTACTTC. This rearrangement joins TRBV20-1 to TRBJ2-4; D may be TRBD1 (5 bases). From germline, CDR1 is DFQATT and CDR2 SNEGSKA (reference sequence). Trimming pared 3 bases from V and 3 bases from J, leaving 18 bases between. This CDR3 region has 16 residues.

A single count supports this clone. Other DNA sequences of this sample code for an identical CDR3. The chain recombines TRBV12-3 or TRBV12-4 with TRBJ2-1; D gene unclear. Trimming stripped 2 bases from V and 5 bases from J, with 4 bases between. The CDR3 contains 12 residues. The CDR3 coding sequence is TGTGCCAGCAGTTTATCCGACAATGAGCAGTTCTTC. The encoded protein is CASSLSDNEQFF.

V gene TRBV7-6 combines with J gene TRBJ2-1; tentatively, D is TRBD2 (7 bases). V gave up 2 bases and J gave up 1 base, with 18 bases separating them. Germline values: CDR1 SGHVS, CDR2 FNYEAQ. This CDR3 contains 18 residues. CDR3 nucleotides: TGTGCCAGCAGCTTATACCGGGGGGCGCAAAGTTCCTACAATGAGCAGTTCTTC. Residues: CASSLYRGAQSSYNEQFF.

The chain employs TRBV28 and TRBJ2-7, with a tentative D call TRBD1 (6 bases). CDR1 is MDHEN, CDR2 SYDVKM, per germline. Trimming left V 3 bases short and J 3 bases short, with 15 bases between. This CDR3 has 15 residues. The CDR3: CASSFPQGRFYEQYF. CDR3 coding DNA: TGTGCCAGCAGTTTCCCACAGGGTCGTTTCTACGAGCAGTACTTC.

CDR3 amino acids: CASSFLTGDVNEQFF. Written as DNA, the CDR3 is TGCGCCAGCAGCTTCTTGACAGGGGACGTCAATGAGCAGTTCTTC. V gene TRBV5-1 combines with J gene TRBJ2-1; 8 bases agree with TRBD1. The V gene's germline CDR1 is SGHRS and CDR2 YFSETQ. The CDR3 length is 15 residues. J lost 6 bases, V lost 2 bases, and 7 bases had no gene match.

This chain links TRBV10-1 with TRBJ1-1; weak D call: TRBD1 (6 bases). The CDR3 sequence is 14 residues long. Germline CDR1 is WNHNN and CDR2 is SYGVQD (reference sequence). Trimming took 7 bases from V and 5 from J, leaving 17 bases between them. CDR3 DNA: TGCGCCAGCAAGGGGGACACCGCCAAGACTGAAGCTTTCTTT. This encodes CASKGDTAKTEAFF.

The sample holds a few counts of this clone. This CDR3 reads CASSLSSGRAQYF. In nucleotides, the CDR3 is TGTGCCAGCAGCTTAAGTAGCGGGAGGGCGCAGTACTTC. J is TRBJ2-7 and V is TRBV7-2, with 11 bases lining up with TRBD2. Germline V gene data show CDR1 as SGHTA and CDR2 as FQGNSA. This CDR3 has 13 amino acids. With V trimmed by 2 bases and J by 9 bases, 3 bases remained unmatched.

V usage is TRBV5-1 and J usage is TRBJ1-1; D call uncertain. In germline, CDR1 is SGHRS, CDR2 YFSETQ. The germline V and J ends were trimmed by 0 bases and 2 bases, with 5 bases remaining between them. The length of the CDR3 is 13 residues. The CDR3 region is CASSLASNTEAFF. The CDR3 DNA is TGCGCCAGCAGCTTGGCGTCCAACACTGAAGCTTTCTTT. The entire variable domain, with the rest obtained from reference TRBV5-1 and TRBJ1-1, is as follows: KAGVTQTPRYLIKTRGQQVTLSCSPISGHRSVSWYQQTPGQGLQFLFEYFSETQRNKGNFPGRFSGRQFSNSRSEMNVSTLELGDSALYLCASSLASNTEAFFGQGTRLTVV.

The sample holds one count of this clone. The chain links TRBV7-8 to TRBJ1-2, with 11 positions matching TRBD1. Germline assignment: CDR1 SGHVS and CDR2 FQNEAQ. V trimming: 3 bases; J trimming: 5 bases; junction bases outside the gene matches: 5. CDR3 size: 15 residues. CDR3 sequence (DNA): TGTGCCAGCAGCTTCCAGGACAGGGGGCTGTATGGCTACACCTTC. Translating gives CASSFQDRGLYGYTF. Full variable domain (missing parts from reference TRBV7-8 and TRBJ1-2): GAGVSQSPRYKVAKRGQDVALRCDPISGHVSLFWYQQALGQGPEFLTYFQNEAQLDKSGLPSDRFFAERPEGSVSTLKIQRTQQEDSAVYLCASSFQDRGLYGYTFGSGTRLTVV.

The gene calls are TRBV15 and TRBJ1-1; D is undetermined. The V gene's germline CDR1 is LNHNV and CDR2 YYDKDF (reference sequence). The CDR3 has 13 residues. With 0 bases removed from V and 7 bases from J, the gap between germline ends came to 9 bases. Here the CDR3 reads CATSRDEDYEAFF. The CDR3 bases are TGTGCCACCAGCAGAGACGAGGACTATGAAGCTTTCTTT.

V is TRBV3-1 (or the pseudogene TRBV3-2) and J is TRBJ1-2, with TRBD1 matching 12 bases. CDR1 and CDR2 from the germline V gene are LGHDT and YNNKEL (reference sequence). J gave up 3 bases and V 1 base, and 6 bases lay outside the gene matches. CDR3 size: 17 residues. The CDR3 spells CASSQGDRGLFYYGYTF. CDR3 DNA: TGTGCCAGCAGCCAAGGGGACAGGGGGCTTTTTTACTATGGCTACACCTTC.

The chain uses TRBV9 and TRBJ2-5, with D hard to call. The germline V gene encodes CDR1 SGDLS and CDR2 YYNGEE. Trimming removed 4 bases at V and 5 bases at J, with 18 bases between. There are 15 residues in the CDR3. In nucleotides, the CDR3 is TGTGCCAGCAGCTCCCGACTTACCCTGATGGAGACCCAGTACTTC. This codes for CASSSRLTLMETQYF.

This CDR3 reads CASSPLTRTDTGELFF. CDR3 sequence (DNA): TGTGCCAGCTCACCGCTAACCAGGACTGACACCGGGGAGCTGTTTTTT. The V gene is TRBV18, the J gene TRBJ2-2; D is possibly TRBD2 (5 bases). This CDR3 is 16 amino acids long. Germline V gene sequence: CDR1 KGHSH, CDR2 LQKENI. Trimming took 3 bases from V and 3 from J, leaving 14 bases between them. The variable domain in full, completed from reference TRBV18 and TRBJ2-2, reads NAGVMQNPRHLVRRRGQEARLRCSPMKGHSHVYWYRQLPEEGLKFMVYLQKENIIDESGMPKERFSAEFPKEGPSILRIQQVVRGDSAAYFCASSPLTRTDTGELFFGEGSRLTVL.

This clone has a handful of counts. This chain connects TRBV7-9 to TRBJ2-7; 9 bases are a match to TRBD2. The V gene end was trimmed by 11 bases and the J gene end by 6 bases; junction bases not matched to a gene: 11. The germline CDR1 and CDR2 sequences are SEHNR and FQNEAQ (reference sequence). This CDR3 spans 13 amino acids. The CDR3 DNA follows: TGTGCCCCGTGGGCTAGCGGGATCAGCGAGCAGTACTTC. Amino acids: CAPWASGISEQYF.

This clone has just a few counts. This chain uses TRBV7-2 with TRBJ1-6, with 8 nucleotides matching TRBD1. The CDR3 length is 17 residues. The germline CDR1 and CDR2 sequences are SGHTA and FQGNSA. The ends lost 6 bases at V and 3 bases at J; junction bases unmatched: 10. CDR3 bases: TGTGCCAGCAGGGCACCCGGGACAGGAATCTATAATTCACCCCTCCACTTT. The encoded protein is CASRAPGTGIYNSPLHF.

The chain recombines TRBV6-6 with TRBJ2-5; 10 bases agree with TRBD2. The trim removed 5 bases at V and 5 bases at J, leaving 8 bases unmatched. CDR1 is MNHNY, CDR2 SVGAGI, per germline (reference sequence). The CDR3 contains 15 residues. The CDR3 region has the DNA TGTGCCAGCAGTCTAACAGCGGGAGGGGGGGAGACCCAGTACTTC. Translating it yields CASSLTAGGGETQYF.

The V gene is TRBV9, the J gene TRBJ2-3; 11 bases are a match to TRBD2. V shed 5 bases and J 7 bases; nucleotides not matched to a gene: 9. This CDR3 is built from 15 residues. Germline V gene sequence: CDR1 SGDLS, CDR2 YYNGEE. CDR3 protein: CASSSTSGTSHTQYF. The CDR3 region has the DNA TGTGCCAGCAGTTCGACTAGCGGGACCTCGCATACGCAGTATTTT.

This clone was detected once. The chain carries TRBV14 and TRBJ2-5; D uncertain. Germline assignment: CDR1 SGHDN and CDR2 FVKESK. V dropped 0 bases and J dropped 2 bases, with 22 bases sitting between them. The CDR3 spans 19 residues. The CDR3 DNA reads TGTGCCAGCAGCCAAGACCCCTTTTCCCCCGCGCATTATCAAGAGACCCAGTACTTC. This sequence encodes CASSQDPFSPAHYQETQYF.

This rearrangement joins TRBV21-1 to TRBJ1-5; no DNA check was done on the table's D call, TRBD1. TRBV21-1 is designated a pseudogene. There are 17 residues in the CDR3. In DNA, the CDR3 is TGTGCCACCTCCGGGACAGGGTCCCGATATAGCAATCAGCCCCAGCATTTT. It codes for CATSGTGSRYSNQPQHF.

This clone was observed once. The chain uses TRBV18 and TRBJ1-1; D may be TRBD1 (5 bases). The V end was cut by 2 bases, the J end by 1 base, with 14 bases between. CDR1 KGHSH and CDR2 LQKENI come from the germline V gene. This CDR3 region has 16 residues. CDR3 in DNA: TGTGCCAGCTCACCATCAGGAATAGGGGCGAACACTGAAGCTTTCTTT. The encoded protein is CASSPSGIGANTEAFF.

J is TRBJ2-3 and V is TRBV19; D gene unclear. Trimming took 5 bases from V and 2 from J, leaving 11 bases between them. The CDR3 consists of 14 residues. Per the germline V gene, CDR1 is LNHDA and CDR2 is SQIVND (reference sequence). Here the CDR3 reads CASSRRPLTDTQYF. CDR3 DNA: TGTGCCAGTAGTCGCAGGCCCCTCACAGATACGCAGTATTTT. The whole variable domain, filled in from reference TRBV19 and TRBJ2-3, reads DGGITQSPKYLFRKEGQNVTLSCEQNLNHDAMYWYRQDPGQGLRLIYYSQIVNDFQKGDIAEGYSVSREKKESFPLTVTSAQKNPTAFYLCASSRRPLTDTQYFGPGTRLTVL.

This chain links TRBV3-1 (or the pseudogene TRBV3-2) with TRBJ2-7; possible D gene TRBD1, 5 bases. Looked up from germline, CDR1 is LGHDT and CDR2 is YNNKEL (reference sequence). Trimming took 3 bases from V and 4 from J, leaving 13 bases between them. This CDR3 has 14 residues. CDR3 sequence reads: CASSQGLLEYEQYF. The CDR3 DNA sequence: TGTGCCAGCAGCCAGGGGCTATTAGAGTACGAGCAGTACTTC.

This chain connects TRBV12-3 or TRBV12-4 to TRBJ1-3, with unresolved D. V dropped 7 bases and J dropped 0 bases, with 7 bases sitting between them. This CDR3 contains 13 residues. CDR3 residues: CASKNFSGNTIYF. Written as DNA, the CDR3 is TGTGCCAGCAAGAACTTCTCTGGAAACACCATATATTTT.